These 30 T cell receptor beta chains were sequenced from one sample in a study of T-cell memory formation after mild COVID-19. TCRdb passed the 5' RACE reads through MiXCR, listing each CDR3 protein once. The table records some 130,000 distinct CDR3 sequences, around 27% of them present only once. Source material: PBMCs or a T cell subset sorted from them (not recorded which). These receptors originate from an adult woman who had mild COVID-19 (a few samples of this study predate the infection). Cell type and time point are not known.

The chain couples TRBV18 to TRBJ2-7, with 9 bases lining up with TRBD1. CDR1 and CDR2 (germline): KGHSH, LQKENI. V was pared by 6 bases and J by 0 bases, with 18 bases of the junction left unmatched. This CDR3 has 19 amino acids. DNA for the CDR3: TGTGCCAGCTCCCTCCCAGCTATTACGGGACAGGGTTTCTCCTACGAGCAGTACTTC. Its translation: CASSLPAITGQGFSYEQYF. Full variable domain (remainder filled in from reference TRBV18 and TRBJ2-7): NAGVMQNPRHLVRRRGQEARLRCSPMKGHSHVYWYRQLPEEGLKFMVYLQKENIIDESGMPKERFSAEFPKEGPSILRIQQVVRGDSAAYFCASSLPAITGQGFSYEQYFGPGTRLTVT.

This clonotype was recorded a few times. The chain recombines TRBV12-3 or TRBV12-4 with TRBJ2-3, with 7 bases lining up with TRBD1. Trimming at V came to 10 bases and at J to 3 bases, leaving 10 bases not matched to a gene. The CDR3 loop spans 14 amino acids. CDR3 bases: TGTGCCATCGAGACAGGGTATGGAACAGATACGCAGTATTTT. Its protein product is CAIETGYGTDTQYF.

The rearrangement uses TRBV6-2 or TRBV6-3 and TRBJ2-1, with 14 positions matching TRBD2. Germline CDR1 is MNHEY and CDR2 is SVGEGT. This CDR3 spans 15 amino acids. V gave up 3 bases and J gave up 6 bases; unmatched junction bases: 1. CDR3 sequence (DNA): TGTGCCAGCAGTTATGGGACTAGCGGGAGCAATGAGCAGTTCTTC. Amino acid sequence: CASSYGTSGSNEQFF.

The CDR3 protein is CASSFSGTGLNEQFF. The CDR3 bases are TGTGCCAGCAGCTTCTCGGGGACAGGGCTCAATGAGCAGTTCTTC. The J gene is TRBJ2-1, the V gene TRBV7-3; 9 bases are shared with TRBD1. The CDR3 totals 15 residues. V trimming: 3 bases; J trimming: 6 bases; junction bases outside the gene matches: 6. Germline loops: CDR1 SGHTA, CDR2 FQGTGA.

This clonotype was counted a few times. The chain couples TRBV12-3 or TRBV12-4 to TRBJ2-5; 8 bases fit TRBD1. V gave up 5 bases and J gave up 5 bases; unmatched junction bases: 7. The CDR3 is 14 residues long. Written as DNA, the CDR3 is TGTGCCAGCAGTCCCGACAGGGGATGGGAGACCCAGTACTTC. It codes for CASSPDRGWETQYF.

This clonotype has a handful of counts. The genes are TRBV7-6 and TRBJ2-7; 14 bases match TRBD2. The germline V gene encodes CDR1 SGHVS and CDR2 FNYEAQ. CDR3 length: 16 residues. V shed 4 bases and J 2 bases; nucleotides not matched to a gene: 4. CDR3 nucleotide sequence: TGTGCCAGCAGCTCCCAGACTAGCGGGGGGGCCTACGAGCAGTACTTC. Protein sequence: CASSSQTSGGAYEQYF.

V is TRBV4-1 and J is TRBJ2-7, with 8 bases lining up with TRBD2. J lost 3 bases, V lost 2 bases, and 12 bases had no gene match. The germline V gene encodes CDR1 MGHRA and CDR2 YSYEKL. This CDR3 has 17 residues. CDR3 nucleotide sequence: TGCGCCAGCAGCCAACGAACTCTGAGCGGGGGTGGCTACGAGCAGTACTTC. Its protein is CASSQRTLSGGGYEQYF.

The V call is TRBV6-5, the J call TRBJ2-1; possibly TRBD1 for D (6 bases). Trimming left V 5 bases short and J 2 bases short, with 13 bases between. The CDR3 contains 15 residues. CDR1 and CDR2 from the germline V gene are MNHEY and SVGAGI. This CDR3 reads CASSTGTLPYNEQFF. Written as DNA, the CDR3 is TGTGCCAGCAGTACCGGGACACTTCCCTACAATGAGCAGTTCTTC.

Only a few counts were recorded for this clonotype. This chain uses TRBV9 with TRBJ2-7; 8 nucleotides match TRBD1. This CDR3 is built from 15 residues. Germline trimming cut 4 bases from V and 2 bases from J; bases unmatched to any gene: 8. In germline, CDR1 is SGDLS, CDR2 YYNGEE. The CDR3 sequence: CASSSSGGITYEQYF. CDR3 sequence (DNA): TGTGCCAGCAGCTCATCAGGGGGCATAACCTACGAGCAGTACTTC.

The sample holds a few counts of this clonotype. The genes are TRBV29-1 and TRBJ2-2, with a weak D call TRBD1 (6 bases). Germline-derived CDR1 and CDR2 are SQVTM and ANQGSEA. V lost 3 bases to trimming and J lost 3 bases, with 14 bases between them. CDR3 length equals 15 residues. The CDR3 here is CSVDSGVGHTGELFF. The CDR3 DNA follows: TGCAGCGTTGACTCAGGGGTCGGACACACCGGGGAGCTGTTTTTT.

This chain connects TRBV4-1 to TRBJ2-7; 11 positions agree with TRBD2. CDR3 length equals 15 residues. The V gene end was trimmed by 5 bases and the J gene end by 2 bases; junction bases not matched to a gene: 5. The germline V gene encodes CDR1 MGHRA and CDR2 YSYEKL. CDR3 coding DNA: TGCGCCAGCAGCTCACTAGCGGGGGAAACCTACGAGCAGTACTTC. Its protein is CASSSLAGETYEQYF.

The chain employs TRBV5-6 and TRBJ1-2; D ambiguous. CDR3 length: 12 amino acids. Germline CDR1 SGHDT, CDR2 YYEEEE. Trimming left V 2 bases short and J 8 bases short, with 10 bases between. The CDR3 DNA sequence: TGTGCCAGCAGCTTTCCTAGCGAGGGCTACACCTTC. As protein: CASSFPSEGYTF.

The CDR3 loop reads CASSYGLAGALYNEQFF. The CDR3 coding sequence is TGTGCCAGCAGTTACGGACTAGCGGGAGCCCTCTACAATGAGCAGTTCTTC. The chain has TRBV7-9 and TRBJ2-1; 13 bases align to TRBD2. Unmatched junction bases numbered 8, after V lost 6 bases and J lost 3 bases. The CDR3 is 17 amino acids. Germline V gene sequence: CDR1 SEHNR, CDR2 FQNEAQ (reference sequence).

This clonotype showed up just a few times. The chain uses TRBV7-9 and TRBJ2-7, with D hard to call. Trimming pared 0 bases from V and 4 bases from J, leaving 10 bases between. This CDR3 region has 14 residues. Germline values: CDR1 SEHNR, CDR2 FQNEAQ (reference sequence). CDR3 protein: CASSLATNPYEQYF. CDR3 bases: TGTGCCAGCAGCTTAGCGACCAACCCGTACGAGCAGTACTTC.

The V and J genes are TRBV7-2 and TRBJ2-2, with 7 positions matching TRBD2. The CDR3 totals 15 residues. Germline trimming cut 0 bases from V and 5 bases from J; bases unmatched to any gene: 3. CDR1 and CDR2 (germline): SGHTA, FQGNSA. The CDR3 is CASSLAGGWTGELFF. The CDR3 coding sequence is TGTGCCAGCAGCTTAGCGGGGGGGTGGACCGGGGAGCTGTTTTTT.

By its share, this clonotype is medium-sized. The V call is TRBV7-8, the J call TRBJ2-5; 12 bases are a match to TRBD2. Per the germline V gene, CDR1 is SGHVS and CDR2 is FQNEAQ. The CDR3 is 15 amino acids. V trimming: 4 bases; J trimming: 4 bases; junction bases outside the gene matches: 4. The CDR3 coding sequence is TGTGCCAGCAGCTCTAGCGGGAGGGCCAGAGAGACCCAGTACTTC. It specifies CASSSSGRARETQYF.

The chain combines TRBV10-3 with TRBJ2-1; D is ambiguous. The CDR3 has 14 amino acids. V lost 7 bases and J lost 3, with 13 bases in between. CDR1 ENHRY and CDR2 SYGVKD come from the germline V gene. CDR3 bases: TGTGCCATCACCTATAGTGATATCTACAATGAGCAGTTCTTC. Translating gives CAITYSDIYNEQFF.

The chain recombines TRBV7-8 with TRBJ2-3; the D is unclear. Germline lookup yields CDR1 SGHVS and CDR2 FQNEAQ. V lost 5 bases and J lost 1, with 16 bases in between. The length of the CDR3 is 16 residues. The CDR3 coding sequence is TGTGCCAGCAGCATCCGACCGAGTCCCGGCACAGATACGCAGTATTTT. It is translated as CASSIRPSPGTDTQYF.

This CDR3 is CASESGDSGANVLTF. CDR3 nucleotide sequence: TGTGCCAGCGAGTCGGGTGATTCTGGGGCCAACGTCCTGACTTTC. The chain combines TRBV7-8 with TRBJ2-6, with no clear D. CDR1 is SGHVS and CDR2 is FQNEAQ in the germline V gene. V lost 8 bases to trimming and J lost 1 base, with 12 bases between them. This CDR3 has 15 residues. Looking up the rest from reference TRBV7-8 and TRBJ2-6 gives the full variable domain: GAGVSQSPRYKVAKRGQDVALRCDPISGHVSLFWYQQALGQGPEFLTYFQNEAQLDKSGLPSDRFFAERPEGSVSTLKIQRTQQEDSAVYLCASESGDSGANVLTFGAGSRLTVL.

The V and J genes are TRBV25-1 and TRBJ2-3; 10 positions agree with TRBD2. CDR1 and CDR2 (germline): MGHDK, SYGVNS. V dropped 3 bases and J dropped 2; count of bases not matched to a gene: 14. This CDR3 is 19 amino acids long. In DNA, the CDR3 is TGTGCCAGCAGTGATTGGGAACCCTTAGCGGGGGGCCTCACAGATACGCAGTATTTT. It specifies CASSDWEPLAGGLTDTQYF.

This clonotype occurred a few times. The chain recombines TRBV7-9 with TRBJ2-5, with unresolved D. The CDR3 sequence is 18 residues long. The V gene's germline CDR1 is SEHNR and CDR2 FQNEAQ (reference sequence). Trimming cost V 1 base and J 4 bases, with 22 bases left between them. CDR3 sequence: CASSLGNIGPRAPETQYF. As DNA, the CDR3 is TGTGCCAGCAGCTTAGGGAATATAGGACCAAGAGCGCCAGAGACCCAGTACTTC.

This clonotype was counted between two and nine times. The J gene is TRBJ2-6, the V gene TRBV3-1; D remains ambiguous. The CDR3 loop spans 16 amino acids. Germline CDR1 LGHDT, CDR2 YNNKEL (reference sequence). The ends were cut back, 6 bases at V and 0 bases at J, with 12 bases in the middle. CDR3 DNA sequence: TGTGCCAGCAGTCATAATTCTCTCTCTGGGGCCAACGTCCTGACTTTC. It yields the protein CASSHNSLSGANVLTF.

Notes on this clonotype: A junction end diverges from the germline sequence, so it may reflect a read error. The chain recombines TRBV4-2 with TRBJ1-1; D perhaps matches TRBD1 (5 bases). This CDR3 is 16 amino acids long. Looked up from germline, CDR1 is LGHNA and CDR2 is YNFKEQ. The CDR3 nucleotides are TGTGCCAGAAGCCAAGATCATACGCGGGGGGACTTTGAAGCTTTCTTT. Its translation: CARSQDHTRGDFEAFF.

This clonotype was seen a few times. The chain employs TRBV7-6 and TRBJ2-7; 7 bases map to TRBD2. Germline loops: CDR1 SGHVS, CDR2 FNYEAQ. The CDR3 consists of 13 residues. Trimming removed 4 bases from V and 4 bases from J; junction bases left unmatched: 4. The CDR3 loop reads CASSSPGGYEQYF. The CDR3 region has the DNA TGTGCCAGCAGCTCACCGGGAGGTTACGAGCAGTACTTC.

The chain carries TRBV6-2 or TRBV6-3 and TRBJ1-1; tentatively, D is TRBD1 (6 bases). The V end was cut by 0 bases, the J end by 5 bases, with 10 bases between. The germline gives CDR1 MNHEY, CDR2 SVGEGT. This CDR3 has 14 amino acids. CDR3 protein: CASSYSGGQTEAFF. The CDR3, as DNA: TGTGCCAGCAGTTACTCAGGGGGGCAGACTGAAGCTTTCTTT.

The CDR3 region is CASSPLVRTPLHF. In nucleotides, the CDR3 is TGTGCCAGCAGCCCACTCGTGCGGACACCCCTCCACTTT. This rearrangement joins TRBV5-8 to TRBJ1-6; D not certain. CDR1 is SGHTS, CDR2 YDEGEE, per germline. This CDR3 spans 13 amino acids. Trimming took 4 bases from V and 11 from J, leaving 13 bases between them.

The chain uses TRBV9 and TRBJ2-3; no clear D gene. CDR1 and CDR2 from the germline V gene are SGDLS and YYNGEE. CDR3 size: 12 residues. Deletions cut 4 bases from V and 6 bases from J, with 9 bases between. The DNA for the CDR3 is TGTGCCAGCAGCCCCCAAAGGGATACGCAGTATTTT. As protein: CASSPQRDTQYF.

This clonotype was counted a few times. CDR3 sequence reads: CSVDRVNTEAFF. CDR3 DNA sequence: TGCAGCGTTGACAGGGTGAACACTGAAGCTTTCTTT. This sequence joins TRBV29-1 and TRBJ1-1, with a possible D match to TRBD1 (5 bases). This CDR3 is built from 12 residues. With 3 bases removed from V and 0 bases from J, the gap between germline ends came to 5 bases. Germline assignment: CDR1 SQVTM and CDR2 ANQGSEA. Filled out from reference TRBV29-1 and TRBJ1-1, the complete variable domain reads SAVISQKPSRDICQRGTSLTIQCQVDSQVTMMFWYRQQPGQSLTLIATANQGSEATYESGFVIDKFPISRPNLTFSTLTVSNMSPEDSSIYLCSVDRVNTEAFFGQGTRLTVV.

The chain carries TRBV29-1 and TRBJ2-7, with 8 bases matching TRBD1. Per germline, CDR1 SQVTM and CDR2 ANQGSEA. The CDR3 length is 13 residues. J gave up 3 bases and V 8 bases, and 9 bases lay outside the gene matches. The CDR3 is CSFKIGQGYEQYF. The CDR3 region has the DNA TGCAGCTTCAAAATCGGACAGGGCTACGAGCAGTACTTC.

The V gene is TRBV6-5, the J gene TRBJ1-5; TRBD1 matches at 9 bases. This CDR3 spans 14 amino acids. J lost 4 bases, V lost 5 bases, and 3 bases had no gene match. Germline V gene sequence: CDR1 MNHEY, CDR2 SVGAGI. The CDR3 nucleotides read TGTGCCAGCAGTACCGGGACAGGGAATCAGCCCCAGCATTTT. Translated, it gives CASSTGTGNQPQHF.